Below are 3 T cell receptor beta chains sequenced from a single sample in a study of OX40 agonist ivuxolimab in advanced cancers. TCRdb's copy holds only in-frame clones and misses some; the assay was immunoSEQ multiplex PCR. Here the sample spans around 40,000 clones, approximately 80% being singletons. Specimen: CD4+ or CD8+ T cells sorted from blood, collected in a trial of the OX40 agonist ivuxolimab. These TCRs come from an adult with an advanced solid tumor such as melanoma, head and neck, liver or kidney cancer.

This chain uses TRBV7-9 with TRBJ2-7; D remains ambiguous. Germline CDR1 is SEHNR and CDR2 is FQNEAQ (reference sequence). CDR3 length equals 11 residues. The germline V and J ends were trimmed by 5 bases and 1 base, with 3 bases remaining between them. CDR3 coding DNA: TGTGCCAGCAGCATATCCTACGAGCAGTACTTC. Its translation is CASSISYEQYF.

This clone has a single count. J is TRBJ1-2 and V is TRBV4-2, with 8 bases identical to TRBD1. The CDR3 spans 15 residues. Per the germline V gene, CDR1 is LGHNA and CDR2 is YNFKEQ. Trimming removed 1 base from V and 3 bases from J; junction bases left unmatched: 4. CDR3 loop: CASSQGTGIYYGYTF. In DNA form, the CDR3 reads TGTGCCAGCAGCCAAGGGACAGGGATTTACTATGGCTACACCTTC.

The J gene is TRBJ1-1, the V gene TRBV9; no clear D. Germline CDR1 is SGDLS and CDR2 is YYNGEE. This CDR3 comprises 15 residues. The V and J ends lost 2 bases and 0 bases respectively, with 11 bases between them. As DNA, the CDR3 is TGTGCCAGCAGCGTTCGGACGGGGATGAACACTGAAGCTTTCTTT. Translating gives CASSVRTGMNTEAFF.